The present T cell receptor beta chain was sequenced within a study of spatial heterogeneity in lung cancer. Whole-study context: Detection of beta-chain sequences consistently exceeded that of alpha-chain sequences. Tumor-region TCR transcript counts correlated strongly with a T cell module score from matched bulk RNA-seq. The study, taken as a whole, reports: Higher tumor mutation counts went along with higher counts of expanded intratumoral alpha and beta TCRs.

The CDR3 is 16 amino acids. Germline values: CDR1 MNHEY, CDR2 SMNVEV (reference sequence). Trimming cost V 8 bases and J 2 bases; bases outside gene matches: 10. This clonotype was detected many times. What it binds is not known. Specified time point: sample taken at primary tumor resection. The donor group consisted of approximately 77 patients who had untreated, early-stage non-small cell lung cancer. Frozen PBMC, nontumor lung or tumor provided whole RNA, which was sequenced unsorted. A single record per CDR3 protein comes from TCRdb applying MiXCR to the 5' RACE reads. The profile shows 10,000 to 12,000 distinct CDR3 sequences, about 12% of them singletons.

This receptor was taken from a female donor with early-stage non-small cell lung cancer. V gene TRBV27 combines with J gene TRBJ2-5, with 11 nucleotides matching TRBD2. The material was lung tumor tissue, obtained at surgery. CDR3 bases: TGTGCCAGCGGGGAAGGACTAGCGGGCTTGCAAGAGACCCAGTACTTC. This translates into CASGEGLAGLQETQYF.